Below are 11 T cell receptor beta chains sequenced from a single sample in a study of blood T cell repertoires in COVID-19. The method was immunoSEQ multiplex PCR; TCRdb's version includes in-frame clones alone and lacks a portion of them. The profile shows 150,000 to 200,000 clones, about 90% of them singletons. Sequencing input: PBMCs or T cells enriched from blood (not recorded which). These receptors originate from a human donor with acute COVID-19. The donor label of this sample is uncertain.

The chain combines TRBV6-5 with TRBJ1-1; D is undetermined. Germline V lookup: CDR1 MNHEY, CDR2 SVGAGI. The CDR3 contains 13 residues. Trimming cost V 8 bases and J 3 bases, with 13 bases left between them. The CDR3 sequence is CASFAVRHTEAFF. For the CDR3, the DNA is TGTGCCAGCTTTGCAGTGCGGCACACTGAAGCTTTCTTT.

The V call is TRBV4-3, the J call TRBJ2-2; D gene uncertain. CDR3 length: 15 amino acids. V was trimmed by 0 bases and J by 1 base, leaving 6 bases between them. The germline V gene has CDR1 LGHNA and CDR2 YSLEER. The CDR3 protein is CASSQDARNTGELFF. DNA for the CDR3: TGCGCCAGCAGCCAAGATGCCAGGAACACCGGGGAGCTGTTTTTT.

V and J are TRBV7-6 and TRBJ2-7, with 7 bases aligning to TRBD1. The germline V gene encodes CDR1 SGHVS and CDR2 FNYEAQ. J was trimmed by 2 bases and V by 5 bases; bases with no gene match: 12. The CDR3 length is 16 residues. The DNA for the CDR3 is TGTGCCAGCAGCCATAGACAGGGACAGTCAACCTACGAGCAGTACTTC. Protein product: CASSHRQGQSTYEQYF.

The rearrangement joins TRBV11-2 to TRBJ2-3, with D tentatively TRBD1 (6 bases). V lost 5 bases to trimming and J lost 0 bases, with 12 bases between them. This CDR3 is 15 amino acids long. The V gene's germline CDR1 is SGHAT and CDR2 FQNNGV. Here the CDR3 DNA reads TGTGCCAGCAGCCCTTGGGGGCCCAGCACAGATACGCAGTATTTT. It translates to CASSPWGPSTDTQYF.

This chain's CDR3 is CAPWAPGISPLHF. The DNA of the CDR3 is TGTGCCCCCTGGGCCCCCGGGATTTCACCCCTCCACTTT. V and J are TRBV24-1 and TRBJ1-6; D is undetermined. Trimming removed 12 bases from V and 9 bases from J, with 17 bases in between. In germline, CDR1 is KGHDR, CDR2 SFDVKD. This CDR3 is built from 13 residues.

The V and J genes are TRBV12-3 or TRBV12-4 and TRBJ2-1; 7 bases map to TRBD2. V gave up 10 bases and J gave up 3 bases; unmatched junction bases: 6. The CDR3 contains 13 residues. CDR3 amino acids: CATKRGSYNEQFF. The CDR3 DNA is TGTGCCACTAAGCGGGGCAGCTACAATGAGCAGTTCTTC.

The chain combines TRBV4-1 with TRBJ2-5, with D perhaps matching TRBD1 (6 bases). Germline loops: CDR1 MGHRA, CDR2 YSYEKL. V dropped 1 base and J dropped 2 bases, with 14 bases sitting between them. The CDR3 extends over 16 amino acids. The CDR3 region is CASSQVGAGVQETQYF. CDR3 sequence (DNA): TGCGCCAGCAGCCAAGTGGGGGCCGGGGTGCAAGAGACCCAGTACTTC.

The chain employs TRBV30 and TRBJ2-7, with 9 bases identical to TRBD1. V shed 2 bases, J shed 6 bases, and the junction held 8 bases outside the gene matches. CDR1 and CDR2 (germline): GTSNPN, SVGIG (reference sequence). The CDR3 has 14 residues. Written as DNA, the CDR3 is TGTGCCTGGAGTCTTATGGGACAGGGTGTCGAGCAGTACTTC. As protein: CAWSLMGQGVEQYF.

As DNA, the CDR3 is TGCGCCAGCAGCTTGGCCAGGGCAGGGGGCGTAAGGACCTACGAGCAGTACTTC. This sequence encodes CASSLARAGGVRTYEQYF. The chain has TRBV5-1 and TRBJ2-7; 8 bases map to TRBD1. The germline gives CDR1 SGHRS, CDR2 YFSETQ. The CDR3 contains 18 residues. J lost 2 bases, V lost 0 bases, and 13 bases had no gene match.

The chain uses TRBV24-1 and TRBJ2-5, with D possibly matching TRBD2 (6 bases). The CDR3 totals 15 residues. The germline V gene has CDR1 KGHDR and CDR2 SFDVKD. Trimming shortened V by 1 base and J by 5 bases, and 13 bases separated the two germline ends. CDR3: CATSDFRGTKETQYF. The CDR3 DNA is TGTGCCACCAGTGATTTTCGGGGGACCAAGGAGACCCAGTACTTC.

The chain uses TRBV7-9 and TRBJ2-7; TRBD1 agrees at 10 bases. The CDR3 is 14 amino acids. CDR1 and CDR2 (germline): SEHNR, FQNEAQ (reference sequence). With V trimmed by 5 bases and J by 6 bases, 7 bases remained unmatched. CDR3 nucleotide sequence: TGTGCCAGCAGCCCCCGGACAGGGGGGTTCGAGCAGTACTTC. It encodes CASSPRTGGFEQYF. The full variable domain, its missing parts supplied by reference TRBV7-9 and TRBJ2-7, is DTGVSQNPRHKITKRGQNVTFRCDPISEHNRLYWYRQTLGQGPEFLTYFQNEAQLEKSRLLSDRFSAERPKGSFSTLEIQRTEQGDSAMYLCASSPRTGGFEQYFGPGTRLTVT.